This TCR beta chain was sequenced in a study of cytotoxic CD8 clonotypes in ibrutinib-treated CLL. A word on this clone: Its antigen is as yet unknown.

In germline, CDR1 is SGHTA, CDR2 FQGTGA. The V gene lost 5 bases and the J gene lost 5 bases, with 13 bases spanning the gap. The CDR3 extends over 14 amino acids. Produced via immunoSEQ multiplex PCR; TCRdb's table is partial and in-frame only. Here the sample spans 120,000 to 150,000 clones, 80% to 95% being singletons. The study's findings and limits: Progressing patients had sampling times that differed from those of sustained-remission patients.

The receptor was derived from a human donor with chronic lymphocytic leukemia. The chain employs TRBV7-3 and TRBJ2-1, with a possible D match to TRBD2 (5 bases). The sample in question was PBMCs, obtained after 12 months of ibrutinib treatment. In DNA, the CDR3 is TGTGCCAGCAGCCCAATAAGCGGAAACAATGAGCAGTTCTTC. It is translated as CASSPISGNNEQFF.